Listed here are 4 T cell receptor beta chains from one sample, sequenced in a study of blood T cell repertoires in COVID-19. Data came from immunoSEQ multiplex PCR; TCRdb stores just in-frame clones and leaves some out. The table has approximately 210,000 clones, around 86% seen once. The sequencing sample was made of PBMCs or T cells enriched from blood (not recorded which). These receptors came from a man younger than 45 in a cohort exposed to, infected with or recovered from COVID-19 (not recorded which).

The genes are TRBV9 and TRBJ1-1; no definite D call. Germline CDR1 is SGDLS and CDR2 is YYNGEE. V dropped 4 bases and J dropped 4 bases, with 11 bases sitting between them. The CDR3 has 13 amino acids. This CDR3 is CASSPHAGTEAFF. DNA of the CDR3: TGTGCCAGCAGCCCCCATGCGGGCACTGAAGCTTTCTTT. The full variable domain, its missing parts supplied by reference TRBV9 and TRBJ1-1, is DSGVTQTPKHLITATGQRVTLRCSPRSGDLSVYWYQQSLDQGLQFLIQYYNGEERAKGNILERFSAQQFPDLHSELNLSSLELGDSALYFCASSPHAGTEAFFGQGTRLTVV.

This chain uses TRBV5-4 with TRBJ2-7; 8 bases agree with TRBD2. Germline CDR1 reads SGHNT; CDR2 reads YYREEE (reference sequence). The CDR3 is 15 amino acids. After removal of 3 bases from V and 4 bases from J, the junction contained 9 bases not matched to a gene. The CDR3 spells CASSSWAGGRYEQYF. CDR3 in DNA: TGTGCCAGCAGCTCGTGGGCGGGAGGTCGGTACGAGCAGTACTTC.

The chain links TRBV6-5 to TRBJ2-1; weak D call: TRBD1 (5 bases). The CDR3 covers 11 residues. The germline CDR1 and CDR2 sequences are MNHEY and SVGAGI. The V end was cut by 6 bases, the J end by 7 bases, with 7 bases between. Here the CDR3 DNA reads TGTGCCAGCAGCCAGGGAAATGAGCAGTTCTTC. This translates into CASSQGNEQFF.

The rearrangement joins TRBV29-1 to TRBJ1-1; no clear D. Germline V gene sequence: CDR1 SQVTM, CDR2 ANQGSEA. The V end lost 7 bases, the J end lost 1 base, and 4 bases lay between the germline ends. This CDR3 spans 10 amino acids. CDR3 in DNA: TGCAGCGCCTCGAACACTGAAGCTTTCTTT. Translating it yields CSASNTEAFF.